This entry is about one T cell receptor (beta chain). With random hexamers, 0.5 to 1 ug RNA was reverse transcribed. TCRdb processed the immunoSEQ multiplex PCR reads anew with MiXCR; each CDR3 protein has one entry. The sample has around 150,000 distinct CDR3 sequences; around 95% are singletons. Germline lookup yields CDR1 SGHTA and CDR2 FQGNSA. This CDR3 has 14 amino acids. Trimming removed 4 bases at V and 5 bases at J, with 12 bases between. The sample belongs to a study of CD8 T cells in Susac syndrome. The chain uses TRBV7-2 and TRBJ1-5, with D hard to call. The specimen was CD4+ T cells from PBMCs. This receptor was obtained from a human donor with Susac syndrome. The CDR3 spells CASSSSASDQPQHF. Written as DNA, the CDR3 is TGTGCCAGCAGCTCCTCCGCCTCGGATCAGCCCCAGCATTTT.